These 20 T cell receptor beta chains came from one sample sequenced in a study of blood T cell repertoires in COVID-19. Assay: immunoSEQ multiplex PCR; the TCRdb copy retains only in-frame clones and omits some. The sample lists some 58,000 clones; approximately 88% were seen once. The sequenced sample consisted of peripheral blood. These receptors all come from a human donor in a cohort sampled during active COVID-19.

The chain links TRBV7-8 to TRBJ1-5; TRBD1 agrees at 7 bases. V trimming: 5 bases; J trimming: 0 bases; junction bases outside the gene matches: 7. The germline V gene has CDR1 SGHVS and CDR2 FQNEAQ. The CDR3 contains 16 residues. This chain's CDR3 is CASSVGTANSNQPQHF. CDR3 DNA: TGTGCCAGCAGCGTCGGGACAGCCAATAGCAATCAGCCCCAGCATTTT.

The chain joins TRBV12-3 or TRBV12-4 to TRBJ1-5, with no clear D. This CDR3 is built from 11 residues. V was cut by 6 bases and J by 9 bases, with 9 bases left in between. DNA for the CDR3: TGTGCCAGCAGCGGGGTAGGGCCCCAGCATTTT. Its protein is CASSGVGPQHF.

The genes are TRBV5-8 and TRBJ1-1, with D maybe TRBD1 (6 bases). Per germline, CDR1 SGHTS and CDR2 YDEGEE. V was shortened by 3 bases and J by 4 bases, with 16 bases between the two germline ends. CDR3 length equals 15 residues. CDR3 protein: CASSYGRGLGTEAFF. In DNA, the CDR3 is TGTGCCAGCAGCTATGGGCGGGGGCTTGGCACTGAAGCTTTCTTT.

This sequence joins TRBV4-2 and TRBJ2-5; possibly TRBD2 for D (5 bases). V was cut by 0 bases and J by 2 bases, with 16 bases left in between. Germline V lookup: CDR1 LGHNA, CDR2 YNFKEQ. This CDR3 is built from 17 residues. The CDR3 nucleotides read TGTGCCAGCAGCCAAGATCTACGAGGGCCGGGTCAAGAGACCCAGTACTTC. As protein: CASSQDLRGPGQETQYF.

The J gene is TRBJ1-4, the V gene TRBV5-3; 9 bases map to TRBD1. TRBV5-3 has ORF status, its function being uncertain. The CDR3 is 17 residues long. V shed 4 bases, J shed 7 bases, and the junction held 14 bases outside the gene matches. DNA of the CDR3: TGTGCCAGAAGCAGAACTCGTACCGGGACAGGGTTTGAAAAACTGTTTTTT. It encodes CARSRTRTGTGFEKLFF.

The J gene is TRBJ1-1, the V gene TRBV7-2; D is perhaps TRBD1 (5 bases). This CDR3 is 14 amino acids long. Germline values: CDR1 SGHTA, CDR2 FQGNSA. Between the trimmed V and J ends, which lost 2 bases and 8 bases, there was a span of 15 bases. The CDR3 DNA follows: TGTGCCAGCAGCTTATTAAAGGGGATGGCCGAAGCTTTCTTT. It codes for CASSLLKGMAEAFF.

The count of this clone is one. The chain employs TRBV19 and TRBJ1-5; D unclear. The CDR3 is made up of 13 amino acids. V was clipped by 3 bases and J by 5 bases, with 8 bases between them. The germline CDR1 and CDR2 sequences are LNHDA and SQIVND (reference sequence). For the CDR3, the DNA is TGTGCCAGTAGTATCCAATTAGATCAGCCCCAGCATTTT. Its translation is CASSIQLDQPQHF.

This sequence joins TRBV6-6 and TRBJ2-7; weak D call: TRBD2 (6 bases). Per the germline V gene, CDR1 is MNHNY and CDR2 is SVGAGI (reference sequence). V was pared by 6 bases and J by 3 bases, with 12 bases between. This CDR3 region has 13 residues. The CDR3 DNA sequence: TGTGCCAGCAGCCCGGGGAGGAGCTACGAGCAGTACTTC. Translating gives CASSPGRSYEQYF.

This chain joins TRBV6-5 and TRBJ1-5, with D hard to call. Trimming took 6 bases from V and 7 from J, leaving 16 bases between them. The CDR3 has 14 residues. Germline values: CDR1 MNHEY, CDR2 SVGAGI. The CDR3 bases are TGTGCCAGCAGGCCTCGACAAGTGAGCCAGCCCCAGCATTTT. Translating it yields CASRPRQVSQPQHF.

The chain recombines TRBV27 with TRBJ1-5, with 7 bases identical to TRBD1. Germline V CDR1 and CDR2: MNHEY, SMNVEV (reference sequence). The CDR3 length is 15 residues. The ends lost 5 bases at V and 2 bases at J; junction bases unmatched: 6. Written as DNA, the CDR3 is TGTGCCAGCAGTCGACAGGGCCTGGGCAATCAGCCCCAGCATTTT. Residues: CASSRQGLGNQPQHF.

The V gene is TRBV5-1, the J gene TRBJ1-1; D is uncertain. Trimming cost V 4 bases and J 1 base, with 11 bases left between them. Germline V CDR1 and CDR2: SGHRS, YFSETQ. The CDR3 covers 14 residues. CDR3 sequence reads: CASSSDTQNTEAFF. In DNA form, the CDR3 reads TGCGCCAGCAGCAGTGACACACAGAACACTGAAGCTTTCTTT. The whole variable domain, remainder taken from reference TRBV5-1 and TRBJ1-1, is KAGVTQTPRYLIKTRGQQVTLSCSPISGHRSVSWYQQTPGQGLQFLFEYFSETQRNKGNFPGRFSGRQFSNSRSEMNVSTLELGDSALYLCASSSDTQNTEAFFGQGTRLTVV.

V gene TRBV18 combines with J gene TRBJ1-1; D is uncertain. CDR1 KGHSH and CDR2 LQKENI come from the germline V gene. The CDR3 length is 13 residues. Trimming took off 6 bases at V and 3 bases at J, with 11 bases between the two ends. CDR3 sequence (DNA): TGTGCCAGCTCCCTGACCGGGGACACTGAAGCTTTCTTT. It specifies CASSLTGDTEAFF. The full variable domain, in which reference TRBV18 and TRBJ1-1 provide the parts outside the CDR3, is NAGVMQNPRHLVRRRGQEARLRCSPMKGHSHVYWYRQLPEEGLKFMVYLQKENIIDESGMPKERFSAEFPKEGPSILRIQQVVRGDSAAYFCASSLTGDTEAFFGQGTRLTVV.

This chain joins TRBV6-5 and TRBJ2-3; 11 nucleotides line up with TRBD2. From germline, CDR1 is MNHEY and CDR2 SVGAGI. J was trimmed by 6 bases and V by 4 bases; bases with no gene match: 6. This CDR3 contains 15 residues. CDR3 residues: CASSFSGGARDTQYF. The CDR3, as DNA: TGTGCCAGCAGTTTTAGCGGGGGGGCAAGGGATACGCAGTATTTT.

V and J are TRBV7-9 and TRBJ2-1; 13 bases align to TRBD2. This CDR3 is 17 amino acids long. Per the germline V gene, CDR1 is SEHNR and CDR2 is FQNEAQ (reference sequence). V shed 1 base and J 7 bases; nucleotides not matched to a gene: 7. The CDR3: CASSLDSTTSGRNEQFF. CDR3 nucleotides: TGTGCCAGCAGCTTAGATTCCACGACTAGCGGGAGGAATGAGCAGTTCTTC.

There are a few counts of this clone. The CDR3 loop is CASSPDRTGELFF. In nucleotides, the CDR3 is TGTGCCAGCTCACCAGACAGGACCGGGGAGCTGTTTTTT. The chain carries TRBV18 and TRBJ2-2, with a tentative D call TRBD1 (6 bases). V gave up 2 bases and J gave up 5 bases, with 6 bases separating them. The V gene's germline CDR1 is KGHSH and CDR2 LQKENI. This CDR3 is built from 13 residues.

The gene calls are TRBV3-1 (or the pseudogene TRBV3-2) and TRBJ2-3, with D tentatively TRBD2 (6 bases). The CDR3 covers 15 residues. The germline V gene encodes CDR1 LGHDT and CDR2 YNNKEL (reference sequence). Trimming pared 1 base from V and 6 bases from J, leaving 14 bases between. The CDR3 DNA sequence: TGTGCCAGCAGCCAAGCGGGGACTGCCGTGGATACGCAGTATTTT. Translating it yields CASSQAGTAVDTQYF.

This clone was counted once. The V call is TRBV2, the J call TRBJ2-3, with D possibly being TRBD1 (6 bases). With 4 bases removed from V and 7 bases from J, the gap between germline ends came to 15 bases. The CDR3 has 14 residues. Germline V gives CDR1 SNHLY, CDR2 FYNNEI. CDR3 coding DNA: TGTGCCAGCAGTGGACTGACAGGACACTATACGCAGTATTTT. Residues: CASSGLTGHYTQYF.

The chain carries TRBV21-1 and TRBJ2-7; the DNA was not compared with TRBD2, the D call given in the table. TRBV21-1 is marked as a pseudogene. CDR3 size: 17 residues. CDR3 region: CASSKRFEREGPPEQYF. The CDR3 DNA follows: TGTGCCAGCAGCAAAAGATTCGAGCGGGAGGGCCCCCCCGAGCAGTACTTC.

This chain links TRBV5-1 with TRBJ2-3; perhaps TRBD1 as D (6 bases). Germline CDR1 SGHRS, CDR2 YFSETQ. The CDR3 spans 14 residues. Trimming pared 4 bases from V and 4 bases from J, leaving 13 bases between. CDR3 protein: CASSQTPGADTQYF. The CDR3, as DNA: TGCGCCAGCAGCCAAACGCCAGGGGCAGATACGCAGTATTTT. The full variable domain, in which reference TRBV5-1 and TRBJ2-3 provide the parts outside the CDR3, is KAGVTQTPRYLIKTRGQQVTLSCSPISGHRSVSWYQQTPGQGLQFLFEYFSETQRNKGNFPGRFSGRQFSNSRSEMNVSTLELGDSALYLCASSQTPGADTQYFGPGTRLTVL.

V usage is TRBV5-6 and J usage is TRBJ1-2, with TRBD1 matching over 7 bases. The CDR3 spans 13 residues. Losses at the gene ends were 0 bases for V and 4 bases for J; bases not matched to a gene: 0. Germline V gives CDR1 SGHDT, CDR2 YYEEEE. The CDR3 loop is CASSLDRGYGYTF. The CDR3 DNA sequence: TGTGCCAGCAGCTTGGACAGGGGCTATGGCTACACCTTC.